This is a list of T cell receptor beta chains from one sample in a study of cytomegalovirus exposure and HLA in healthy donors. Data came from immunoSEQ multiplex PCR; TCRdb stores just in-frame clones and leaves some out. The sample lists approximately 160,000 clones, roughly 79% occurring once. Sequenced material: PBMCs. The source is a woman aged 45-59 years in good health and CMV-seropositive. The CDR3 runs from the conserved cysteine through the conserved F or W. Each record gives: D gene, V gene, J gene, CDR3 length, clone size, CDR3 protein, CDR3 DNA. A D gene is named only where the DNA matches it firmly. A clone size is listed for some rows: how often the clone was seen (once, few, many), or a class if it is expanded.

>NA|TRBV7-8|TRBJ1-1|13|few
CASSLNFESEAFF
TGTGCCAGCAGCCTAAACTTTGAATCTGAAGCTTTCTTT
>TRBD2|TRBV7-6|TRBJ2-7|15|NA
CASSSRLAGSYEQYF
TGTGCCAGCAGTTCAAGACTAGCGGGTTCCTACGAGCAGTACTTC
>NA|TRBV2|TRBJ1-1|14|NA
CASSETLAGDEAFF
TGTGCCAGCAGTGAAACGCTCGCGGGAGATGAAGCTTTCTTT
>TRBD1|TRBV7-2|TRBJ2-3|16|NA
CASSLEAGGATDTQYF
TGTGCCAGCAGCTTAGAGGCAGGGGGCGCAACAGATACGCAGTATTTT
>NA|TRBV7-2|TRBJ1-1|15|few
CASTLGRTTRGCPFF
TGTGCCAGCACCCTAGGGCGGACAACTCGCGGATGCCCTTTCTTT
>NA|TRBV6-5|TRBJ1-1|13|NA
CASSRDTRGEAFF
TGTGCCAGCAGCCGGGACACCAGGGGTGAAGCTTTCTTT
>TRBD1|TRBV7-2|TRBJ1-5|14|NA
CASSAGTGGFPQHF
TGTGCCAGCAGCGCCGGGACAGGGGGCTTCCCCCAGCATTTT
>NA|TRBV7-2|TRBJ2-1|14|NA
CASSLATNRNEQFF
TGTGCCAGCAGCTTGGCCACTAACCGGAATGAGCAGTTCTTC
>TRBD1|TRBV7-2|TRBJ1-2|15|once
CASSNGQGVNYGYTF
TGTGCCAGCAGCAACGGACAGGGGGTTAACTATGGCTACACCTTC
>TRBD1|TRBV7-2|TRBJ1-4|16|NA
CASSLDWGTGNEKLFF
TGTGCCAGCAGCTTAGATTGGGGGACAGGGAACGAAAAACTGTTTTTT
>TRBD2|TRBV5-4|TRBJ2-7|17|NA
CASSLLSSGGATYEQYF
TGTGCCAGCAGCTTGTTGTCTAGCGGGGGGGCTACCTACGAGCAGTACTTC
>NA|TRBV9|TRBJ1-1|12|NA
CASSPRAGWAFF
TGTGCCAGCAGCCCCCGGGCAGGGTGGGCTTTCTTT
>NA|TRBV27|TRBJ2-7|15|NA
CASSALGTGTWEQYF
TGTGCCAGCAGTGCCCTTGGGACTGGGACTTGGGAGCAGTACTTC
>NA|TRBV7-3|TRBJ2-7|15|NA
CASSFRPSPLYEQYF
TGTGCCAGCAGCTTCCGTCCTAGCCCCCTCTACGAGCAGTACTTC
>NA|TRBV5-6|TRBJ1-4|15|few
CASSFRQGFGEKLFF
TGTGCCAGCAGCTTCCGGCAGGGATTTGGGGAAAAACTGTTTTTT
>NA|TRBV7-6|TRBJ2-7|13|NA
CASSLQLDREQYF
TGTGCCAGCAGCCTACAATTAGACAGGGAGCAGTACTTC
>NA|TRBV5-1|TRBJ2-3|16|NA
CASSVRGSSSTDTQYF
TGCGCCAGCAGCGTTAGGGGGTCGTCTAGCACAGATACGCAGTATTTT
>NA|TRBV18|TRBJ2-3|15|NA
CASSPLQARTDTQYF
TGTGCCAGCTCACCACTCCAGGCACGCACAGATACGCAGTATTTT
>NA|TRBV2|TRBJ2-1|13|NA
CASSAPVPSRKFF
TGTGCCAGCAGTGCCCCAGTCCCATCTCGAAAGTTCTTC
>NA|TRBV27|TRBJ2-3|14|NA
CASRQERSTDTQYF
TGTGCCAGCAGACAGGAACGAAGCACAGATACGCAGTATTTT
>NA|TRBV21-1|TRBJ1-1|15|NA
CARPIGVGPHTEAFF
TGTGCCAGACCTATAGGGGTAGGGCCGCACACTGAAGCTTTCTTT
>TRBD1|TRBV6-5|TRBJ2-7|14|NA
CASRYGTGTDEQYF
TGTGCCAGCAGATACGGGACAGGAACGGACGAGCAGTACTTC
>NA|TRBV4-3|TRBJ1-5|16|NA
CASSHDLGHLNQPQHF
TGCGCCAGCAGCCATGACTTGGGACACCTTAATCAGCCCCAGCATTTT
>NA|TRBV29-1|TRBJ2-1|13|NA
CSVGAATYNEQFF
TGCAGCGTTGGCGCTGCGACCTACAATGAGCAGTTCTTC
>TRBD1|TRBV7-2|TRBJ1-1|14|few
CASSLRTGFPEAFF
TGTGCCAGCAGCTTGCGGACAGGGTTCCCTGAAGCTTTCTTT
>NA|TRBV6-6|TRBJ1-3|16|NA
CASIFGGRYSGNTIYF
TGTGCCAGCATCTTCGGCGGGCGGTACTCTGGAAACACCATATATTTT
>TRBD1|TRBV19|TRBJ1-2|14|NA
CASRETDRGDGYTF
TGTGCCAGTAGGGAGACGGACAGGGGCGATGGCTACACCTTC
>NA|TRBV11-2|TRBJ2-7|11|NA
CASSPQYEQYF
TGTGCCAGCAGCCCCCAGTACGAGCAGTACTTC
>NA|TRBV4-3|TRBJ1-2|14|NA
CASSQDAGGRGYTF
TGCGCCAGCAGCCAAGACGCGGGGGGACGTGGCTACACCTTC
>NA|TRBV15|TRBJ1-4|16|NA
CATSRDRATTNEKLFF
TGTGCCACCAGCAGAGACAGGGCAACAACTAATGAAAAACTGTTTTTT
>NA|TRBV11-2|TRBJ2-7|14|NA
CASSPGGRGYEQYF
TGTGCCAGCAGCCCCGGGGGGCGTGGGTACGAGCAGTACTTC
>TRBD2|TRBV7-2|TRBJ2-3|14|NA
CASSPQREADTQYF
TGTGCCAGCAGCCCTCAGCGGGAGGCAGATACGCAGTATTTT
>NA|TRBV11-2|TRBJ1-2|15|NA
CASSSKTGFDNGYTF
TGTGCCAGCAGCTCAAAAACAGGGTTCGATAATGGCTACACCTTC
>TRBD2|TRBV9|TRBJ2-1|17|NA
CASSPRTSGGGYNEQFF
TGTGCCAGCAGCCCGCGGACTAGCGGGGGGGGTTACAATGAGCAGTTCTTC
>TRBD1|TRBV9|TRBJ2-1|15|NA
CASSQQGSSYNEQFF
TGTGCCAGCAGCCAACAGGGGAGCTCCTACAATGAGCAGTTCTTC
>NA|TRBV5-6|TRBJ1-2|15|NA
CASSLYGLSGYGYTF
TGTGCCAGCAGCTTGTACGGGTTAAGTGGCTATGGCTACACCTTC
>TRBD1|TRBV13|TRBJ1-1|16|NA
CASSLGWTGPNTEAFF
TGTGCCAGCAGCTTAGGGTGGACAGGGCCTAACACTGAAGCTTTCTTT
>TRBD2|TRBV6-1|TRBJ2-2|15|NA
CASSVLAGGSGELFF
TGTGCCAGCAGTGTTCTAGCGGGGGGGTCCGGGGAGCTGTTTTTT
>NA|TRBV6-1|TRBJ1-2|13|NA
CATIYRSNYGYTF
TGTGCCACCATCTACAGGTCTAACTATGGCTACACCTTC
>TRBD1|TRBV11-2|TRBJ1-1|13|NA
CASSSNPGQGAFF
TGTGCCAGCAGCTCAAATCCGGGACAGGGAGCTTTCTTT
>NA|TRBV7-9|TRBJ1-1|13|NA
CASSSRGDTEAFF
TGTGCCAGCAGCTCCAGGGGAGACACTGAAGCTTTCTTT
>NA|TRBV4-3|TRBJ2-2|15|NA
CASSPRQANTGELFF
TGCGCCAGCAGCCCTCGACAGGCGAACACCGGGGAGCTGTTTTTT
>NA|TRBV9|TRBJ1-4|15|few
CASSVAGTSEEKLFF
TGTGCCAGCAGCGTAGCCGGGACATCAGAGGAAAAACTGTTTTTT
>NA|TRBV21-1|TRBJ1-4|13|few
CASNLGAYEKLFF
TGTGCCAGCAACCTAGGTGCTTATGAAAAACTGTTTTTT
>NA|TRBV6-1|TRBJ1-1|13|NA
CASNPRVNTEAFF
TGTGCCAGCAATCCGAGGGTCAACACTGAAGCTTTCTTT
>TRBD1|TRBV6-5|TRBJ1-3|15|NA
CASTKRTGGGDTIYF
TGTGCCAGCACCAAAAGGACAGGGGGAGGTGACACCATATATTTT
>NA|TRBV7-8|TRBJ1-1|18|few
CASSLPVTGTSMNTEAFF
TGTGCCAGCAGCTTACCGGTGACAGGTACATCTATGAACACTGAAGCTTTCTTT
>TRBD1|TRBV4-3|TRBJ1-2|17|NA
CASSQDIGTGPNYGYTF
TGCGCCAGCAGCCAAGATATCGGGACAGGGCCTAACTATGGCTACACCTTC
>TRBD1|TRBV11-3|TRBJ1-4|16|NA
CASSFGQGVYREKLFF
TGTGCCAGCAGCTTCGGACAGGGGGTATATCGGGAAAAACTGTTTTTT
>TRBD2|TRBV5-4|TRBJ2-6|15|NA
CASSPGGAGANGLTF
TGTGCCAGCAGTCCGGGGGGTGCTGGGGCCAACGGCCTGACTTTC
>TRBD2|TRBV19|TRBJ2-3|16|NA
CASSPTAGGSTDTQYF
TGTGCCAGTTCCCCCACCGCGGGGGGCTCCACAGATACGCAGTATTTT
>TRBD1|TRBV7-2|TRBJ1-6|16|once
CASSPPGTGPNSPLHF
TGTGCCAGCAGCCCCCCCGGGACAGGGCCTAATTCACCCCTCCACTTT
>NA|TRBV7-6|TRBJ2-2|15|NA
CASSFSGGHRRELFF
TGTGCCAGCAGCTTCTCCGGGGGGCACAGGAGGGAGCTGTTTTTT
>NA|TRBV23-1|TRBJ1-2|12|NA
CASSRRFYGYTF
TGCGCCAGCAGTCGCAGGTTCTATGGCTACACCTTC